The 17 T cell receptor beta chains listed next were all sequenced from one sample in a study of CD8 T cells in ankylosing spondylitis. General study points: There was a TCR beta motif, made of eight highly homologous variants, that appeared characteristic of ankylosing spondylitis blood.

No antigen is known for these receptors. One entry per CDR3 protein, called by TCRdb with MiXCR from the 5' RACE reads. The table includes over 700,000 distinct CDR3 sequences, around 20% detected once. The sequenced material came from blood, either unsorted or a sorted T cell fraction (not recorded which). All receptors derive from a male donor with ankylosing spondylitis.

The CDR3, as DNA: TGCGCCAGCAGCCAAGGAGGCTTGGGGGGCGGGAGTGACGAGCAGTACTTC. It is translated as CASSQGGLGGGSDEQYF. This sequence joins TRBV4-3 and TRBJ2-7; TRBD2 is a possible D gene (7 bases). This CDR3 comprises 17 residues. Germline V gene data show CDR1 as LGHNA and CDR2 as YSLEER. V was trimmed by 1 base and J by 5 bases, leaving 21 bases between them.

The DNA for the CDR3 is TGTGCCAGCAGTTTCTATGGACTGGGCTACGAGCAGTACTTC. It codes for CASSFYGLGYEQYF. V usage is TRBV12-3 or TRBV12-4 and J usage is TRBJ2-7; TRBD2 might be the D (5 bases). V was pared by 3 bases and J by 3 bases, with 12 bases between. CDR3 length equals 14 residues.

The rearrangement links TRBV30 to TRBJ1-6; 10 nucleotides agree with TRBD1. This CDR3 has 15 residues. The V gene end was trimmed by 1 base and the J gene end by 7 bases; junction bases not matched to a gene: 4. Germline V gene lookup returns CDR1 GTSNPN and CDR2 SVGIG (reference sequence). Here the CDR3 reads CAWSAWTGGNSPLHF. CDR3 in DNA: TGTGCCTGGAGTGCCTGGACAGGGGGAAATTCACCCCTCCACTTT.

This clonotype showed up just a few times. The chain employs TRBV11-2 and TRBJ2-1; D may be TRBD1 (6 bases). V lost 1 base to trimming and J lost 1 base, with 17 bases between them. The germline gives CDR1 SGHAT, CDR2 FQNNGV. The CDR3 length is 18 residues. CDR3 loop: CASSLVGGSGMSYNEQFF. The CDR3 DNA reads as TGTGCCAGCAGCTTAGTAGGGGGATCGGGGATGTCCTACAATGAGCAGTTCTTC.

The chain links TRBV5-1 to TRBJ1-2, with D unclear. This CDR3 is 14 amino acids long. V shed 1 base and J shed 5 bases, with 12 bases lying between them. Germline values: CDR1 SGHRS, CDR2 YFSETQ. The DNA of the CDR3 is TGCGCCAGCAGCTTGCCAGAGCGTCTTTATGGCTACACCTTC. It specifies CASSLPERLYGYTF.

The J gene is TRBJ2-1, the V gene TRBV20-1; 12 nucleotides line up with TRBD2. CDR1 and CDR2 (germline): DFQATT, SNEGSKA (reference sequence). The CDR3 runs to 16 residues. The V gene end was trimmed by 0 bases and the J gene end by 3 bases; junction bases not matched to a gene: 3. The CDR3 coding sequence is TGCAGTGCTAGAGACCGGACTAGCGGGAACTACAATGAGCAGTTCTTC. It encodes CSARDRTSGNYNEQFF.

This clonotype has a handful of counts. The chain carries TRBV12-3 or TRBV12-4 and TRBJ1-4; unclear D gene. The ends were cut back, 2 bases at V and 5 bases at J, with 12 bases in the middle. CDR3 length equals 15 residues. Written as DNA, the CDR3 is TGTGCCAGCAGTTTAATGGGTGGGTCCAATGAAAAACTGTTTTTT. Its translation is CASSLMGGSNEKLFF.

The chain has TRBV7-9 and TRBJ2-3; possible D gene TRBD2, 6 bases. Germline CDR1 SEHNR, CDR2 FQNEAQ (reference sequence). V was pared by 5 bases and J by 2 bases, with 20 bases between. CDR3 length: 17 amino acids. As DNA, the CDR3 is TGTGCCAGCAGCCCTAGGGTTGCTAGCGCGCCCACAGATACGCAGTATTTT. It specifies CASSPRVASAPTDTQYF.

This clonotype has a handful of counts. V is TRBV20-1 and J is TRBJ1-1, with D hard to call. Germline-derived CDR1 and CDR2 are DFQATT and SNEGSKA (reference sequence). The CDR3 covers 14 residues. Deletions cut 1 base from V and 4 bases from J, with 13 bases between. The CDR3 DNA reads as TGCAGTGCTAGAGTTACGGGGAGAGGCACTGAAGCTTTCTTT. Protein: CSARVTGRGTEAFF.

The chain combines TRBV4-1 with TRBJ1-1; maybe TRBD1 (5 bases). This CDR3 spans 14 amino acids. With 0 bases removed from V and 6 bases from J, the gap between germline ends came to 11 bases. Per germline, CDR1 MGHRA and CDR2 YSYEKL. CDR3 DNA sequence: TGCGCCAGCAGCCAAGATTTTGGGGGTTCTGAAGCTTTCTTT. It specifies CASSQDFGGSEAFF.

The V call is TRBV12-3 or TRBV12-4, the J call TRBJ1-1; D gene ambiguous. V was trimmed by 4 bases and J by 7 bases, leaving 10 bases between them. The CDR3 is 12 residues long. CDR3 loop: CASSSLLFEAFF. In DNA, the CDR3 is TGTGCCAGCAGTTCGTTACTCTTTGAAGCTTTCTTT.

This clonotype occurred a few times. The V gene is TRBV10-3, the J gene TRBJ2-7; D remains unclear. The V gene's germline CDR1 is ENHRY and CDR2 SYGVKD. The CDR3 length is 12 residues. Trimming left V 2 bases short and J 2 bases short, with 4 bases between. For the CDR3, the DNA is TGTGCCATCAGTGAGGCGGCCTACGAGCAGTACTTC. This gives the protein CAISEAAYEQYF.

J is TRBJ2-1 and V is TRBV5-1; 10 nucleotides align to TRBD2. The germline gives CDR1 SGHRS, CDR2 YFSETQ. J gave up 6 bases and V 3 bases, and 6 bases lay outside the gene matches. CDR3 length: 15 amino acids. The CDR3 nucleotides are TGCGCCAGCAGCTCAGAGCGGGGGGGCCTCAATGAGCAGTTCTTC. Amino acid sequence: CASSSERGGLNEQFF.

The chain links TRBV7-6 to TRBJ2-7; 7 nucleotides match TRBD1. V lost 2 bases and J lost 2; bases outside the gene matches: 6. Germline CDR1 and CDR2: SGHVS and FNYEAQ. The CDR3 runs to 15 residues. The CDR3 region is CASSLYEGATYEQYF. In DNA form, the CDR3 reads TGTGCCAGCAGCTTATACGAGGGGGCGACCTACGAGCAGTACTTC.

The CDR3 DNA is TGTGCCAGCAGGGACAGGGGGCGAATGACAGCTTATGAAAAACTGTTTTTT. This encodes CASRDRGRMTAYEKLFF. The chain combines TRBV2 with TRBJ1-4; 11 nucleotides match TRBD1. The trim removed 6 bases at V and 6 bases at J, leaving 12 bases unmatched. The CDR3 sequence is 17 residues long. Germline CDR1 SNHLY, CDR2 FYNNEI. Based on the CDR3 plus reference TRBV2 and TRBJ1-4, the full variable domain is EPEVTQTPSHQVTQMGQEVILRCVPISNHLYFYWYRQILGQKVEFLVSFYNNEISEKSEIFDDQFSVERPDGSNFTLKIRSTKLEDSAMYFCASRDRGRMTAYEKLFFGSGTQLSVL.

This clonotype was counted between two and nine times. V usage is TRBV14 and J usage is TRBJ2-1; no definite D call. The V end was cut by 1 base, the J end by 4 bases, with 8 bases between. The germline V gene encodes CDR1 SGHDN and CDR2 FVKESK. CDR3 length: 14 residues. In DNA, the CDR3 is TGTGCCAGCAGCCAAGGAGTCTTATACAATGAGCAGTTCTTC. Translation: CASSQGVLYNEQFF.

This clonotype occurred a few times. The chain couples TRBV27 to TRBJ2-2, with D perhaps assigned TRBD1 or TRBD2 (5 bases each). Germline CDR1 MNHEY, CDR2 SMNVEV (reference sequence). The CDR3 loop spans 16 amino acids. The V end was cut by 5 bases, the J end by 0 bases, with 13 bases between. CDR3 coding DNA: TGTGCCAGCAGTCGGTCCGGGACGACGAACACCGGGGAGCTGTTTTTT. Translated: CASSRSGTTNTGELFF.